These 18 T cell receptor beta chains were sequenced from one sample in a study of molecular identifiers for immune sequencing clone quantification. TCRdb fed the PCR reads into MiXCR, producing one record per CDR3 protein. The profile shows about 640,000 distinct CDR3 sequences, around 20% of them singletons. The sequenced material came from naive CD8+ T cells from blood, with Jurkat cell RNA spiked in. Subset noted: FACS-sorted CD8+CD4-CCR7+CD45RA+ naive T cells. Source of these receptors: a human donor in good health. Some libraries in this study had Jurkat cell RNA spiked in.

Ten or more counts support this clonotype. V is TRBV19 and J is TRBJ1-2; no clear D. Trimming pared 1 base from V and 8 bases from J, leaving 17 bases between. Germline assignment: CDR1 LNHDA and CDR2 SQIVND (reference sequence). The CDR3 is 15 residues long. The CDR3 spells CASSIVPSTERGYTF. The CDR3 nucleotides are TGTGCCAGTAGTATAGTCCCGTCCACCGAGCGGGGCTACACCTTC. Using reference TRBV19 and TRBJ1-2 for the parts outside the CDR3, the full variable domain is DGGITQSPKYLFRKEGQNVTLSCEQNLNHDAMYWYRQDPGQGLRLIYYSQIVNDFQKGDIAEGYSVSREKKESFPLTVTSAQKNPTAFYLCASSIVPSTERGYTFGSGTRLTVV.

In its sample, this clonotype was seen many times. CDR3 sequence: CASSPEQTGVEQYF. The CDR3 nucleotides are TGTGCCAGCAGCCCGGAACAGACAGGGGTCGAGCAGTACTTC. This rearrangement joins TRBV7-9 to TRBJ2-7; 8 bases match TRBD1. CDR1 is SEHNR and CDR2 is FQNEAQ in the germline V gene (reference sequence). After removal of 5 bases from V and 6 bases from J, the junction contained 9 bases not matched to a gene. The CDR3 sequence is 14 residues long.

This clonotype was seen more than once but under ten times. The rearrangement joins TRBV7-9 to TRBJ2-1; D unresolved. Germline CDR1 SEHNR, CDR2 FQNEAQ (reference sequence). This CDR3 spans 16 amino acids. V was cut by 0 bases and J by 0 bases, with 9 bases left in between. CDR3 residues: CASSLADGSSYNEQFF. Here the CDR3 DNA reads TGTGCCAGCAGCTTAGCGGACGGTAGCTCCTACAATGAGCAGTTCTTC.

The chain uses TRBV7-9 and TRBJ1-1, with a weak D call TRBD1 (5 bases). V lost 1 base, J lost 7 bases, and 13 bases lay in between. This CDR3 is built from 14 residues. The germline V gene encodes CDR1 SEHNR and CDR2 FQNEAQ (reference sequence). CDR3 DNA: TGTGCCAGCAGCTTAGTTCAGGGCACGAGTGAAGCTTTCTTT. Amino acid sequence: CASSLVQGTSEAFF.

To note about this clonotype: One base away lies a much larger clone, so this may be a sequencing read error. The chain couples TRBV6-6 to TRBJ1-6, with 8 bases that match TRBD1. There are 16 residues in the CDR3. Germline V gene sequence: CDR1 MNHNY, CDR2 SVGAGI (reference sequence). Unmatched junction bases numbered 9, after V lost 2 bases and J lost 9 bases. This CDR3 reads CASSYIAGQVSSPLHF. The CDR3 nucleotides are TGTGCCAGCAGTTACATAGCGGGACAGGTCAGTTCACCCCTCCACTTT.

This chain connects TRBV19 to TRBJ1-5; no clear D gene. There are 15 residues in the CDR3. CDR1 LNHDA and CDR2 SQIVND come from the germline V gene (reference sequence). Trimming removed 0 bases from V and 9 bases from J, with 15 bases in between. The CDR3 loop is CASSIDLRSTRPQHF. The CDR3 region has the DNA TGTGCCAGTAGTATAGATCTTCGGAGTACCAGGCCCCAGCATTTT. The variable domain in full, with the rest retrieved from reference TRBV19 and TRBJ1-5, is DGGITQSPKYLFRKEGQNVTLSCEQNLNHDAMYWYRQDPGQGLRLIYYSQIVNDFQKGDIAEGYSVSREKKESFPLTVTSAQKNPTAFYLCASSIDLRSTRPQHFGDGTRLSIL.

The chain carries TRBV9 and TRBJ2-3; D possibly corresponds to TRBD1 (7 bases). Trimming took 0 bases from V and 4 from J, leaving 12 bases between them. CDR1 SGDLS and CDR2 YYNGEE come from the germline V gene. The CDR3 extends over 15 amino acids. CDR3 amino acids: CASSVGGRGADTQYF. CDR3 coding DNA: TGTGCCAGCAGCGTAGGTGGCAGGGGGGCAGATACGCAGTATTTT.

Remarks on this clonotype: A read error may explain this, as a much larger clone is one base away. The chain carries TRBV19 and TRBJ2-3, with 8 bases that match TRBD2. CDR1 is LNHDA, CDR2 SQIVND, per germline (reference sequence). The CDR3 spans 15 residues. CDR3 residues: CVTALSGGVTDTQYF. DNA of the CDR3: TGTGTCACTGCGTTGAGCGGGGGAGTCACAGATACGCAGTATTTT.

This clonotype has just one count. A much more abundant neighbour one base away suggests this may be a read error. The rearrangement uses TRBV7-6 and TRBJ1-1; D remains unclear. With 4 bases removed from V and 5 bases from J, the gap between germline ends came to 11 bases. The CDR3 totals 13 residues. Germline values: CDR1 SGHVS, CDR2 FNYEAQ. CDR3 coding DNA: TGTGCCAGCAGCTCAGCCCCACTGACTGAAGCTTTCTTT. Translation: CASSSAPLTEAFF.

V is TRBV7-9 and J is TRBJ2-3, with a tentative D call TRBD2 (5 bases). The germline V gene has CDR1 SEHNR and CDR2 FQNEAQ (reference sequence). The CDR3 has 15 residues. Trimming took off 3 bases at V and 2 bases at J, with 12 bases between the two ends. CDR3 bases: TGTGCCAGCAGCTTCATAACGGGATTCACAGATACGCAGTATTTT. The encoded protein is CASSFITGFTDTQYF.

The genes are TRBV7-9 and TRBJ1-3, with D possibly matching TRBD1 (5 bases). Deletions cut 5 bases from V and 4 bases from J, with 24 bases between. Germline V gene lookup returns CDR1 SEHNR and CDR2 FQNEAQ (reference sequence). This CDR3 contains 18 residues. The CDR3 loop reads CASSRGQWPGAQGNTIYF. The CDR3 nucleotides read TGTGCCAGCAGCCGAGGTCAGTGGCCCGGGGCACAAGGAAACACCATATATTTT.

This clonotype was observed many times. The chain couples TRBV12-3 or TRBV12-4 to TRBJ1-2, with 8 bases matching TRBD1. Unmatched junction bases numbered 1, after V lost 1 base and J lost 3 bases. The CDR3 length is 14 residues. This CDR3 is CASSLGQGYYGYTF. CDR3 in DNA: TGTGCCAGCAGTTTAGGACAGGGGTACTATGGCTACACCTTC.

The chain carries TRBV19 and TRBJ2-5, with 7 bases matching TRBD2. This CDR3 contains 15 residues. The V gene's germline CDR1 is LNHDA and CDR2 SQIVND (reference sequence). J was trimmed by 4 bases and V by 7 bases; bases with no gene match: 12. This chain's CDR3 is CASTPGPGGGETQYF. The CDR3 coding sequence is TGTGCCAGTACCCCGGGACCGGGAGGTGGAGAGACCCAGTACTTC.

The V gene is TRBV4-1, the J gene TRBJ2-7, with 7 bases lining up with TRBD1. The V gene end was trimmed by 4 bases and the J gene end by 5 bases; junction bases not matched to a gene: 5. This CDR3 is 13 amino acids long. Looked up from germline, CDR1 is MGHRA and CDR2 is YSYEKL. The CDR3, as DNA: TGCGCCAGCAGCCGGCAGACAGGGAACGAGCAGTACTTC. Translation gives CASSRQTGNEQYF.

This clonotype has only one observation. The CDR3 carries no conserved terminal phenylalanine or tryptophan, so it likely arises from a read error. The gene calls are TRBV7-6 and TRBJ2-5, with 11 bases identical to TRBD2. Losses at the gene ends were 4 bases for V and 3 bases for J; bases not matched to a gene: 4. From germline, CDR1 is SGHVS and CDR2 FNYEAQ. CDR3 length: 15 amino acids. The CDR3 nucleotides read TGTGCCAGCAGCTCAACGGGACTAGCGGAAGAGACCCAGTACCTC. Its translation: CASSSTGLAEETQYL.

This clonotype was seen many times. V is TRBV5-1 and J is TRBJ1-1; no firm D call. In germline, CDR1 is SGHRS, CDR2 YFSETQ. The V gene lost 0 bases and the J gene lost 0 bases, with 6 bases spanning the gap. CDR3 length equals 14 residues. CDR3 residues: CASSLARLNTEAFF. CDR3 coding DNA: TGCGCCAGCAGCTTGGCCAGGTTGAACACTGAAGCTTTCTTT.

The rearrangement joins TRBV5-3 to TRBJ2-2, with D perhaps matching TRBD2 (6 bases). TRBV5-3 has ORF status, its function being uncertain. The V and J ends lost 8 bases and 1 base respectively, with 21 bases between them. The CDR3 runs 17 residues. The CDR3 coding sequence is TGTGCCAGCAGCCCCCAGGGTAGCGGTCAGAACACCGGGGAGCTGTTTTTT. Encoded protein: CASSPQGSGQNTGELFF.

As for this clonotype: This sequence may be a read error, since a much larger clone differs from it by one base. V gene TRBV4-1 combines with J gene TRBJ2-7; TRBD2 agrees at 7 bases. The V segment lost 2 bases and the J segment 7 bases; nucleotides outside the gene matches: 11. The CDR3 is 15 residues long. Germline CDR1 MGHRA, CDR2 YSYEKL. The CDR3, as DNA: TGCGCCAGCAGCCAAATACTCGGGGGGACGTGGGAGCAGTACTTC. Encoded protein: CASSQILGGTWEQYF.